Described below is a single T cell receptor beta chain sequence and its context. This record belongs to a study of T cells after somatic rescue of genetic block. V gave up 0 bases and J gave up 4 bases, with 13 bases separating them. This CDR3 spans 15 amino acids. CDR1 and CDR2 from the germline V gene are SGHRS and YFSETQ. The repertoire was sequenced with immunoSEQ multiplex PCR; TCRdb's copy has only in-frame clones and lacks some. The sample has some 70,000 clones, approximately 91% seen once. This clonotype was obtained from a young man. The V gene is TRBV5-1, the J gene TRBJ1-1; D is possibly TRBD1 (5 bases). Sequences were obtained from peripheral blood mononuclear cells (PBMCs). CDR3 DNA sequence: TGCGCCAGCAGCTTGGTAGGGCAGGGAACCACTGAAGCTTTCTTT. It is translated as CASSLVGQGTTEAFF.